This entry lists 12 T cell receptor beta chains sequenced from one sample in a study of tumor-infiltrating lymphocytes in localized non-small cell lung cancer (dated by TCRdb to the early 2020s). Library preparation employed the immunoSEQ multiplex PCR assay. Not all clones reach the TCRdb copy of this immuneACCESS table, which keeps in-frame sequences only. Checked studies attribute under half of the gap to unresolved V genes and leave the rest unexplained. This sample comprises 13,000 or so clones, less than 90% of them detected only once. Clones ranked in the top ten supply over 10% of the sample. The source material was lung tumor tissue. These receptors were taken from a human donor with non-small cell lung cancer.

The V and J genes are TRBV5-1 and TRBJ2-5, with TRBD1 matching 8 bases. Germline lookup yields CDR1 SGHRS and CDR2 YFSETQ. Trimming cost V 4 bases and J 4 bases; bases outside gene matches: 9. The CDR3 sequence is 15 residues long. The CDR3 coding sequence is TGCGCCAGCAGCATCGGACAGGGAATGCGAGAGACCCAGTACTTC. Its protein is CASSIGQGMRETQYF. Filled out from reference TRBV5-1 and TRBJ2-5, the complete variable domain reads KAGVTQTPRYLIKTRGQQVTLSCSPISGHRSVSWYQQTPGQGLQFLFEYFSETQRNKGNFPGRFSGRQFSNSRSEMNVSTLELGDSALYLCASSIGQGMRETQYFGPGTRLLVL.

The rearrangement links TRBV4-3 to TRBJ2-1; 12 nucleotides match TRBD2. Germline V gives CDR1 LGHNA, CDR2 YSLEER. Trimming took 0 bases from V and 0 from J; bases not matched to a gene: 6. This CDR3 is built from 19 residues. The CDR3 loop is CASSQELTSGGSSYNEQFF. The DNA of the CDR3 is TGCGCCAGCAGCCAAGAGTTGACTAGCGGGGGCAGCTCCTACAATGAGCAGTTCTTC.

This chain links TRBV11-2 with TRBJ1-5; D is undetermined. The CDR3 runs to 14 residues. CDR1 and CDR2 from the germline V gene are SGHAT and FQNNGV. V lost 1 base and J 5 bases, leaving 9 bases between the germline ends. DNA of the CDR3: TGTGCCAGCAGCTTAGTTCCCTCGGATCAGCCCCAGCATTTT. Residues: CASSLVPSDQPQHF.

This clone appeared a few times. V usage is TRBV6-6 and J usage is TRBJ2-7; D possibly corresponds to TRBD2 (5 bases). Deletions cut 0 bases from V and 9 bases from J, with 12 bases between. The germline CDR1 and CDR2 sequences are MNHNY and SVGAGI (reference sequence). CDR3 size: 13 residues. The CDR3 DNA is TGTGCCAGCAGTTACTCGTTGGGAGCCCCGCAGTACTTC. It yields the protein CASSYSLGAPQYF.

This chain uses TRBV19 with TRBJ2-2; no clear D. V lost 7 bases and J 0 bases, leaving 12 bases between the germline ends. Per the germline V gene, CDR1 is LNHDA and CDR2 is SQIVND (reference sequence). The CDR3 has 15 residues. The CDR3 DNA sequence: TGTGCCAGTACCCCCTCAGCCCCGAACACCGGGGAGCTGTTTTTT. It is translated as CASTPSAPNTGELFF.

V usage is TRBV19 and J usage is TRBJ1-2; D uncertain. Germline V gene sequence: CDR1 LNHDA, CDR2 SQIVND (reference sequence). The V end was cut by 1 base, the J end by 10 bases, with 10 bases between. There are 12 residues in the CDR3. The CDR3: CASSIAGVAYTF. The CDR3, as DNA: TGTGCCAGTAGTATAGCGGGAGTAGCCTACACCTTC.

The sample holds one count of this clone. This sequence joins TRBV28 and TRBJ1-2; TRBD1 matches at 9 bases. CDR3 length: 14 amino acids. V lost 11 bases, J lost 0 bases, and 7 bases stayed unmatched. Germline V gives CDR1 MDHEN, CDR2 SYDVKM. The CDR3: CASAGTGTNYGYTF. The CDR3 DNA follows: TGTGCCTCAGCTGGGACAGGGACTAACTATGGCTACACCTTC.

This clone was seen a single time. Other DNA sequences in the sample encode the same CDR3. The genes are TRBV4-1 and TRBJ2-3; weak D call: TRBD1 (5 bases). Per the germline V gene, CDR1 is MGHRA and CDR2 is YSYEKL. The CDR3 contains 16 residues. With 4 bases removed from V and 0 bases from J, the gap between germline ends came to 14 bases. This CDR3 is CASSPRQYLSTDTQYF. CDR3 nucleotides: TGCGCCAGCAGCCCGCGACAGTACCTAAGCACAGATACGCAGTATTTT.

The chain has TRBV6-1 and TRBJ2-5; D not resolved. The ends were cut back, 6 bases at V and 5 bases at J, with 13 bases in the middle. Germline V gene data show CDR1 as MNHNS and CDR2 as SASEGT. The CDR3 length is 13 residues. The CDR3 DNA is TGTGCCAGCAGGGACCGTCCCAGGGAGACCCAGTACTTC. Translating it yields CASRDRPRETQYF.

V usage is TRBV5-5 and J usage is TRBJ1-2, with D uncertain. Germline CDR1 reads SGHKS; CDR2 reads YYEKEE (reference sequence). Trimming pared 4 bases from V and 0 bases from J, leaving 13 bases between. The CDR3 length is 15 residues. CDR3 in amino acids: CASSRRIGANYGYTF. CDR3 nucleotides: TGTGCCAGCAGCCGTAGGATTGGAGCTAACTATGGCTACACCTTC.

The chain has TRBV19 and TRBJ2-3; 7 positions agree with TRBD1. Germline CDR1 LNHDA, CDR2 SQIVND (reference sequence). The CDR3 is 14 amino acids. The trim removed 4 bases at V and 0 bases at J, leaving 1 base unmatched. The DNA of the CDR3 is TGTGCCAGTAGTACGACAGGGAGCACAGATACGCAGTATTTT. Translated: CASSTTGSTDTQYF.

The V call is TRBV9, the J call TRBJ1-2; possible D gene TRBD1, 5 bases. CDR1 and CDR2 (germline): SGDLS, YYNGEE. Trimming stripped 1 base from V and 3 bases from J, with 13 bases between. This CDR3 has 15 amino acids. CDR3 region: CASSVPDLGHYGYTF. The CDR3 region has the DNA TGTGCCAGCAGCGTACCTGACTTGGGGCACTATGGCTACACCTTC.